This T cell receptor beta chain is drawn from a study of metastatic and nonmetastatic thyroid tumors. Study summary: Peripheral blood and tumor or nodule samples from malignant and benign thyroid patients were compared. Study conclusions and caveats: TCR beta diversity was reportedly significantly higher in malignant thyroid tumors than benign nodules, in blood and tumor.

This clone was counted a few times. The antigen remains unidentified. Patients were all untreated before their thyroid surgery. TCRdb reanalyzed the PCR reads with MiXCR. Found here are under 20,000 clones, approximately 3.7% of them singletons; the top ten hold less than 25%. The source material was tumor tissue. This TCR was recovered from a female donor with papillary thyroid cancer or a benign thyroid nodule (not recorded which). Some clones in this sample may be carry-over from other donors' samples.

The CDR3 DNA sequence: TGTGCCAGCAGTCCTACGTGGTACATGGAAACAGATACGCAGTATTTT. Its translation: CASSPTWYMETDTQYF. The chain has TRBV27 and TRBJ2-3; no clear D. Germline CDR1 is MNHEY and CDR2 is SMNVEV (reference sequence). The CDR3 runs 16 residues. V was pared by 5 bases and J by 3 bases, with 18 bases between.